The 7 T cell receptor beta chains presented below share a single source sample, sequenced in a study of blood T cell repertoires in COVID-19. Measured with immunoSEQ multiplex PCR; TCRdb has only the in-frame clones, and not every one. The data show hundreds of thousands of clones, 85% to 90% seen once. Sequenced material: peripheral blood. The receptor set was obtained from a woman in her twenties or thirties with COVID-19, enrolled during active disease.

This chain links TRBV30 with TRBJ1-3; no firm D call. Germline CDR1 is GTSNPN and CDR2 is SVGIG (reference sequence). Trimming shortened V by 2 bases and J by 4 bases, and 9 bases separated the two germline ends. This CDR3 is 13 amino acids long. CDR3 in DNA: TGTGCCTGGAGTCCCGCAGTGGGAAACACCATATATTTT. It is translated as CAWSPAVGNTIYF.

The chain carries TRBV6-1 and TRBJ1-6, with unresolved D. V was trimmed by 2 bases and J by 10 bases, leaving 9 bases between them. This CDR3 contains 13 residues. Per germline, CDR1 MNHNS and CDR2 SASEGT. This chain's CDR3 is CASSENPRSPLHF. The CDR3 DNA is TGTGCCAGCAGTGAAAACCCGAGGTCACCCCTCCACTTT.

This clone occurred once. The rearrangement links TRBV7-2 to TRBJ2-7, with D perhaps TRBD2 (7 bases). Trimming stripped 6 bases from V and 3 bases from J, with 21 bases between. CDR1 and CDR2 (germline): SGHTA, FQGNSA. The length of the CDR3 is 16 residues. CDR3 loop: CASRVGGSGAYYEQYF. The DNA for the CDR3 is TGTGCCAGCAGGGTAGGGGGGAGCGGGGCCTACTACGAGCAGTACTTC. Variable domain in full (rest from reference TRBV7-2 and TRBJ2-7): GAGVSQSPSNKVTEKGKDVELRCDPISGHTALYWYRQSLGQGLEFLIYFQGNSAPDKSGLPSDRFSAERTGGSVSTLTIQRTQQEDSAVYLCASRVGGSGAYYEQYFGPGTRLTVT.

In its sample, this clone was seen a few times. The gene calls are TRBV11-2 and TRBJ2-7, with D unclear. Germline CDR1 reads SGHAT; CDR2 reads FQNNGV. Trimming shortened V by 4 bases and J by 4 bases, and 14 bases separated the two germline ends. This CDR3 region has 14 residues. The CDR3 sequence is CASSYRVLRYEQYF. As DNA, the CDR3 is TGTGCCAGCAGCTACCGGGTCCTAAGGTACGAGCAGTACTTC.

V and J are TRBV27 and TRBJ1-5, with a possible D match to TRBD1 (5 bases). Looked up from germline, CDR1 is MNHEY and CDR2 is SMNVEV (reference sequence). The germline V and J ends were trimmed by 1 base and 6 bases, with 10 bases remaining between them. CDR3 length: 14 residues. DNA of the CDR3: TGTGCCAGCAGTTTATATCAGGGACTTCAGCCCCAGCATTTT. Protein sequence: CASSLYQGLQPQHF.

This rearrangement joins TRBV5-4 to TRBJ2-5; 10 positions match TRBD1. Trimming at V came to 4 bases and at J to 3 bases, leaving 6 bases not matched to a gene. From germline, CDR1 is SGHNT and CDR2 YYREEE (reference sequence). The CDR3 sequence is 15 residues long. CDR3 residues: CASSDDRGREETQYF. The CDR3 coding sequence is TGTGCCAGCAGCGACGACAGGGGGCGGGAAGAGACCCAGTACTTC.

The V and J genes are TRBV11-2 and TRBJ2-7, with 12 bases that match TRBD2. The CDR3 extends over 15 amino acids. Per germline, CDR1 SGHAT and CDR2 FQNNGV. V trimming: 5 bases; J trimming: 5 bases; junction bases outside the gene matches: 7. Written as DNA, the CDR3 is TGTGCCAGCAGCCCCCTAGCGGGGGGGCCCCACGAGCAGTACTTC. Protein sequence: CASSPLAGGPHEQYF. Drawing the rest from reference TRBV11-2 and TRBJ2-7, the complete variable domain is EAGVAQSPRYKIIEKRQSVAFWCNPISGHATLYWYQQILGQGPKLLIQFQNNGVVDDSQLPKDRFSAERLKGVDSTLKIQPAKLEDSAVYLCASSPLAGGPHEQYFGPGTRLTVT.